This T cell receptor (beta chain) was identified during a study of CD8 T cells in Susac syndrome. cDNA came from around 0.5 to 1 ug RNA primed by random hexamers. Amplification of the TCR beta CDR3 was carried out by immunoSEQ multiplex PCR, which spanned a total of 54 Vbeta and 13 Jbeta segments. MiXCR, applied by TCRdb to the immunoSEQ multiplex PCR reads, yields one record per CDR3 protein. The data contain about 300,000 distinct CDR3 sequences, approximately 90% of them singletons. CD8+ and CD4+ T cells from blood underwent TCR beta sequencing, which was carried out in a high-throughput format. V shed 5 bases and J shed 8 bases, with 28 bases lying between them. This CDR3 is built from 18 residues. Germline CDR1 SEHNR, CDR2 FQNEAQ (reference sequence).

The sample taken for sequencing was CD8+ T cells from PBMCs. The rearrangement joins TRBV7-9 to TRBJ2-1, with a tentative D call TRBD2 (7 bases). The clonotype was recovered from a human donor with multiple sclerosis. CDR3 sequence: CASSDALLFGGPLDEQFF. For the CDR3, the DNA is TGTGCCAGCAGCGACGCCCTACTTTTCGGGGGGCCGTTAGATGAGCAGTTCTTC.